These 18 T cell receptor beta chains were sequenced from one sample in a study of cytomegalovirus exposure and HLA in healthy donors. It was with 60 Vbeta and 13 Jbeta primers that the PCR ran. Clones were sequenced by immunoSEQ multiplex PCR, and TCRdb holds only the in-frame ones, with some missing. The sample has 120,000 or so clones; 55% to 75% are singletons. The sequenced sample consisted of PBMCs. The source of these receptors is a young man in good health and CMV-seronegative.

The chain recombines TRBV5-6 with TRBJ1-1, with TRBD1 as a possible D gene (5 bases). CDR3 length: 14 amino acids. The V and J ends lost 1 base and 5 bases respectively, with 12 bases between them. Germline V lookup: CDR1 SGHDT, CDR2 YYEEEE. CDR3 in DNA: TGTGCCAGCAGCTTGAGGCAGGGCGATACTGAAGCTTTCTTT. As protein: CASSLRQGDTEAFF.

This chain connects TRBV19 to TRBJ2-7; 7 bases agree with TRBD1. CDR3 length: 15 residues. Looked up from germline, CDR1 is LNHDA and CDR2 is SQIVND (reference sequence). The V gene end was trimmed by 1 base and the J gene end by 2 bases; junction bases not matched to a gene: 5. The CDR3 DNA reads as TGTGCCAGTAGTATAGGCCGGGACAGCACCTACGAGCAGTACTTC. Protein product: CASSIGRDSTYEQYF.

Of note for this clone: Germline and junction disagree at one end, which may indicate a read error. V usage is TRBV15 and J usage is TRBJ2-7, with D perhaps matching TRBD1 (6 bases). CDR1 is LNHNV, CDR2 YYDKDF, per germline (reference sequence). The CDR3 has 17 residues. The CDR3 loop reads CVTSRVAAAGAIGEQYF. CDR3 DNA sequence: TGTGTCACCAGCAGAGTCGCGGCGGCAGGGGCCATCGGGGAGCAGTACTTC.

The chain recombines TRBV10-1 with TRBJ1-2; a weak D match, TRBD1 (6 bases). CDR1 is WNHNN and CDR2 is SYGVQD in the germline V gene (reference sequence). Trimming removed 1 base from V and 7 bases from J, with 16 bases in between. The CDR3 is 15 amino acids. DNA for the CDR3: TGCGCCAGCAGTGAGTTAGGGAGGGGGGGGTCTGGCTACACCTTC. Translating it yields CASSELGRGGSGYTF.

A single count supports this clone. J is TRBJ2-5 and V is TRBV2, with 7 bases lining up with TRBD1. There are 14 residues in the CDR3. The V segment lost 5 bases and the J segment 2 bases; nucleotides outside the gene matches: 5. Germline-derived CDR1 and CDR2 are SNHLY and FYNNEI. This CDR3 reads CASSPRDRQETQYF. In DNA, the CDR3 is TGTGCCAGCAGTCCCCGGGACAGACAAGAGACCCAGTACTTC.

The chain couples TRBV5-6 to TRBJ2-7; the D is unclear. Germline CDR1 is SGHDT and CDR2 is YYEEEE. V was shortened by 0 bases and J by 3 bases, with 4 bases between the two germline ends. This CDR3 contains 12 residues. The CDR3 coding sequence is TGTGCCAGCAGCTTGGGAGGCTACGAGCAGTACTTC. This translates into CASSLGGYEQYF. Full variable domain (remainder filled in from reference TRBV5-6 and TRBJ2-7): DAGVTQSPTHLIKTRGQQVTLRCSPKSGHDTVSWYQQALGQGPQFIFQYYEEEERQRGNFPDRFSGHQFPNYSSELNVNALLLGDSALYLCASSLGGYEQYFGPGTRLTVT.

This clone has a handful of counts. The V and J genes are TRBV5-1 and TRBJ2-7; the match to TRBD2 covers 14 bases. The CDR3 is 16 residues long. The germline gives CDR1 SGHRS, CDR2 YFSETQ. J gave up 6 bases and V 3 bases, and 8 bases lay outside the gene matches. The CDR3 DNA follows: TGCGCCAGCAGCTCGACTAGCGGGGGGGCCCCGGGCGAGCAGTACTTC. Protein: CASSSTSGGAPGEQYF.

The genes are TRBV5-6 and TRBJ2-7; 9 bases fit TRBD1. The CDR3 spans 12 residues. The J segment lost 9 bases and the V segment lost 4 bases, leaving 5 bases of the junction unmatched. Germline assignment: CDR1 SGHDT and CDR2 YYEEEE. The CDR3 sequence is CASSQPGQGQYF. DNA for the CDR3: TGTGCCAGCAGCCAACCGGGACAGGGGCAGTACTTC.

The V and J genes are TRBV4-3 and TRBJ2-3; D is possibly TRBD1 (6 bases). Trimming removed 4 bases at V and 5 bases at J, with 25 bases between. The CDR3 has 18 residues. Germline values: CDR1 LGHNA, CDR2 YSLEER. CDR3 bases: TGCGCCAGCAGCCTTGGCAGTGATTGGGCCAGGGGTGGAGATACGCAGTATTTT. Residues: CASSLGSDWARGGDTQYF.

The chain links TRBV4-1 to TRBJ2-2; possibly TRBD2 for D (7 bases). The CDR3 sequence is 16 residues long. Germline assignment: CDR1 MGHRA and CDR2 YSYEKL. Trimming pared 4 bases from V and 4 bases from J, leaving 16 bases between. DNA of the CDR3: TGCGCCAGCAGCCTGCTGGCGGGGGCCGGCACCGGGGAGCTGTTTTTT. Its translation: CASSLLAGAGTGELFF.

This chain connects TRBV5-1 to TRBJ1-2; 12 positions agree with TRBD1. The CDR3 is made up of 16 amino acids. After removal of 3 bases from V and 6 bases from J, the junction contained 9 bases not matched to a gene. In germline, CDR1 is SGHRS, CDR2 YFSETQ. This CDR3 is CASSSRGTGGSDGYTF. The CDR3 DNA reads TGCGCCAGCAGCTCGCGAGGGACAGGGGGCTCGGATGGCTACACCTTC.

The chain's CDR3 is CASSGGYEQYF. The CDR3 coding sequence is TGTGCCAGCAGCGGGGGGTACGAGCAGTACTTC. V is TRBV5-4 and J is TRBJ2-7, with D maybe TRBD2 (6 bases). CDR3 length: 11 amino acids. Germline values: CDR1 SGHNT, CDR2 YYREEE (reference sequence). Trimming stripped 4 bases from V and 4 bases from J, with 6 bases between. The variable domain in full, with the rest retrieved from reference TRBV5-4 and TRBJ2-7, is ETGVTQSPTHLIKTRGQQVTLRCSSQSGHNTVSWYQQALGQGPQFIFQYYREEENGRGNFPPRFSGLQFPNYSSELNVNALELDDSALYLCASSGGYEQYFGPGTRLTVT.

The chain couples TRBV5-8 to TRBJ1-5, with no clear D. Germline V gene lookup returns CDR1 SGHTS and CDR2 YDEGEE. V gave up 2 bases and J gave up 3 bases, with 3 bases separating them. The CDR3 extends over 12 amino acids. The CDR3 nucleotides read TGTGCCAGCAGCTTACACAATCAGCCCCAGCATTTT. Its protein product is CASSLHNQPQHF. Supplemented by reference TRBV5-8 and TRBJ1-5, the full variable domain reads EAGVTQSPTHLIKTRGQQATLRCSPISGHTSVYWYQQALGLGLQFLLWYDEGEERNRGNFPPRFSGRQFPNYSSELNVNALELEDSALYLCASSLHNQPQHFGDGTRLSIL.

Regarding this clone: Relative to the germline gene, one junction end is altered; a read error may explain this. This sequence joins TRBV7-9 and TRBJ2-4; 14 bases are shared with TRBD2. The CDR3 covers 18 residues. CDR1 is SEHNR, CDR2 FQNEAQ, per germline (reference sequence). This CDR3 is CSSSTTGLAGADLGIQYF. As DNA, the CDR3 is TGTTCCAGCAGCACCACGGGACTAGCGGGGGCCGATTTGGGCATTCAGTACTTC.

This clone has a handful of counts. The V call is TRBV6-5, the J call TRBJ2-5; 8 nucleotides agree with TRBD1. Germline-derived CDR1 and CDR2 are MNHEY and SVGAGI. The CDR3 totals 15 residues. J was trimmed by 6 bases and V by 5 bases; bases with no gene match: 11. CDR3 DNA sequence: TGTGCCAGCAGTCTCCGACAGGGGAGAAGACAGACCCAGTACTTC. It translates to CASSLRQGRRQTQYF.

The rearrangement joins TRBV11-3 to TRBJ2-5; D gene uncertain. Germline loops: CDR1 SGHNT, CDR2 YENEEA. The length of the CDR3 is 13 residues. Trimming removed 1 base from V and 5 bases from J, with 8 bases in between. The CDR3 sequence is CASSLASRETQYF. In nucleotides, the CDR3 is TGTGCCAGCAGCTTAGCCTCCCGGGAGACCCAGTACTTC.

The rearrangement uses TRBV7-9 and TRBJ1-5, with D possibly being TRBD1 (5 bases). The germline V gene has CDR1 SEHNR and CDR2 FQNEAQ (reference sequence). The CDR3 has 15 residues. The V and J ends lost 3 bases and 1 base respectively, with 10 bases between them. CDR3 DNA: TGTGCCAGCAGCTTGGGGGGGACGAGCAATCAGCCCCAGCATTTT. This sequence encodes CASSLGGTSNQPQHF. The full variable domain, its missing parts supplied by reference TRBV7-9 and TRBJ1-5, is DTGVSQNPRHKITKRGQNVTFRCDPISEHNRLYWYRQTLGQGPEFLTYFQNEAQLEKSRLLSDRFSAERPKGSFSTLEIQRTEQGDSAMYLCASSLGGTSNQPQHFGDGTRLSIL.

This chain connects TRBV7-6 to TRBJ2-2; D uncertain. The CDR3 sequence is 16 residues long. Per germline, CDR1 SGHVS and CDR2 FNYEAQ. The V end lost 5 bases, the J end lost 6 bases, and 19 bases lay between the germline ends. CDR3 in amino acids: CASSLAVGSRSGELFF. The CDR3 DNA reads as TGTGCCAGCAGCCTCGCAGTTGGATCTAGATCCGGGGAGCTGTTTTTT.